This T cell receptor (beta chain) was identified in a study of T cells in Graves' hyperthyroidism and ophthalmopathy. The germline V gene encodes CDR1 MDHEN and CDR2 SYDVKM. The V end was cut by 3 bases, the J end by 1 base, with 17 bases between. The CDR3 has 17 residues. The source material, RNA transcripts, was used to amplify TCR beta CDR3 regions. First-round RT-PCR of the TCR CDR3 relied on the HTBI primer set. TCRdb re-called the multiplex PCR reads with MiXCR, one entry per CDR3 protein. This table holds more than 500,000 distinct CDR3 sequences, around 15% found once. Ophthalmopathy patients had moderate-to-severe active disease, CAS ≥3, NOSPECS ≥4, and disease duration under 3 months. Source material for PBMCs was more than 9.5 ml fresh peripheral blood. There are many counts of this clonotype.

The sequencing input was blood. The genes are TRBV28 and TRBJ2-3; D is unclear. The TCR was taken from a woman aged 30 to 39 with Graves' ophthalmopathy. This CDR3 is CASSFVAGAGGTDTQYF. The CDR3 DNA sequence: TGTGCCAGCAGTTTTGTAGCCGGAGCTGGGGGCACAGATACGCAGTATTTT.